What follows are 11 T cell receptor beta chains derived from one specimen sequenced in a study of brain T cells in children with intractable seizures. Here immunoSEQ multiplex PCR was the method, and the copy in TCRdb shows in-frame clones only, minus some. The sample shows 75,000 to 80,000 clones, about 93% of them seen only once. This specimen was peripheral blood, taken at surgery. The receptors originated from a boy in the first two years of life with tuberous sclerosis and intractable seizures.

This chain uses TRBV7-3 with TRBJ2-3, with TRBD2 matching over 11 bases. Germline V gene data show CDR1 as SGHTA and CDR2 as FQGTGA. Germline trimming cut 5 bases from V and 1 base from J; bases unmatched to any gene: 5. The length of the CDR3 is 16 residues. CDR3 amino acids: CASSPKTSGGTDTQYF. In DNA, the CDR3 is TGTGCCAGCAGCCCCAAGACTAGCGGGGGCACAGATACGCAGTATTTT.

This sequence joins TRBV20-1 and TRBJ2-1; TRBD2 aligns across 7 bases. Looked up from germline, CDR1 is DFQATT and CDR2 is SNEGSKA (reference sequence). The trim removed 4 bases at V and 12 bases at J, leaving 6 bases unmatched. The CDR3 totals 11 residues. CDR3 in amino acids: CSAIAGGRQFF. For the CDR3, the DNA is TGCAGTGCTATAGCTGGCGGGAGGCAGTTCTTC.

The chain links TRBV2 to TRBJ1-1; the D gene is possibly TRBD1 (5 bases). The V gene lost 4 bases and the J gene lost 8 bases, with 20 bases spanning the gap. The CDR3 loop spans 15 amino acids. Germline V CDR1 and CDR2: SNHLY, FYNNEI. The DNA of the CDR3 is TGTGCCAGCAGTGGGGAAAGGGGAAACACTGAGGAAGCTTTCTTT. Amino acids: CASSGERGNTEEAFF.

The J gene is TRBJ1-1, the V gene TRBV4-1, with D possibly being TRBD1 (5 bases). V lost 0 bases to trimming and J lost 3 bases, with 11 bases between them. From germline, CDR1 is MGHRA and CDR2 YSYEKL. The CDR3 extends over 15 amino acids. The CDR3 DNA is TGCGCCAGCAGCCAAGATCCGGGGGAGGACACTGAAGCTTTCTTT. Its translation is CASSQDPGEDTEAFF.

The V and J genes are TRBV6-5 and TRBJ2-5, with 8 bases aligning to TRBD2. The CDR3 runs to 15 residues. Trimming took 8 bases from V and 1 from J; bases not matched to a gene: 9. Germline V lookup: CDR1 MNHEY, CDR2 SVGAGI. The CDR3 coding sequence is TGTGCCAGCGGGGATTTTAGCGGGACCCAAGAGACCCAGTACTTC. Encoded protein: CASGDFSGTQETQYF.

The chain joins TRBV19 to TRBJ2-7; no clear D. There are 13 residues in the CDR3. CDR1 is LNHDA, CDR2 SQIVND, per germline (reference sequence). The V and J ends lost 1 base and 3 bases respectively, with 7 bases between them. CDR3: CASSIGLIYEQYF. DNA for the CDR3: TGTGCCAGTAGTATAGGACTGATCTACGAGCAGTACTTC.

This chain uses TRBV21-1 with TRBJ2-2; the table calls TRBD2, which could not be checked here. TRBV21-1 is termed a pseudogene. This CDR3 region has 19 residues. CDR3 region: CASSKILEKRDRNTGELFF. CDR3 DNA sequence: TGTGCCAGCAGCAAAATTTTGGAGAAGCGGGATCGAAACACCGGGGAGCTGTTTTTT.

The genes are TRBV4-1 and TRBJ2-7, with 9 bases that match TRBD1. The ends lost 3 bases at V and 6 bases at J; junction bases unmatched: 12. This CDR3 region has 16 residues. Germline-derived CDR1 and CDR2 are MGHRA and YSYEKL. CDR3 sequence (DNA): TGCGCCAGCAGCCATATGGGACAGGGCGAGGGAGGCGAGCAGTACTTC. Its translation: CASSHMGQGEGGEQYF.

The V call is TRBV7-9, the J call TRBJ1-1; no reliable D call. The CDR3 consists of 12 residues. From germline, CDR1 is SEHNR and CDR2 FQNEAQ (reference sequence). V lost 5 bases, J lost 11 bases, and 15 bases lay in between. The CDR3 here is CASSVRGLGAFF. For the CDR3, the DNA is TGTGCCAGCAGCGTAAGAGGCTTGGGGGCTTTCTTT.

The V gene is TRBV6-6, the J gene TRBJ1-2; 8 bases agree with TRBD1. CDR3 length equals 14 residues. The J segment lost 2 bases and the V segment lost 2 bases, leaving 1 base of the junction unmatched. Germline lookup yields CDR1 MNHNY and CDR2 SVGAGI (reference sequence). The CDR3, as DNA: TGTGCCAGCAGTTACACAGGGGGGAACTATGGCTACACCTTC. Amino acid sequence: CASSYTGGNYGYTF.

This clone was seen only once. V and J are TRBV28 and TRBJ2-1; maybe TRBD1 (6 bases). V lost 4 bases and J lost 6, with 25 bases in between. Germline values: CDR1 MDHEN, CDR2 SYDVKM. The length of the CDR3 is 18 residues. The CDR3 is CASSSYDRTFFNLNEQFF. The CDR3 region has the DNA TGTGCCAGCAGTTCCTATGACAGGACATTTTTCAACCTCAATGAGCAGTTCTTC.